This entry lists 17 T cell receptor beta chains sequenced from one sample in a study of memory CD4+ T cells and cytomegalovirus serostatus. Single viable CD3+CD4+CD8-CD45RO+ cells were sorted as the memory CD4+ T cells. Libraries were prepared by immunoSEQ multiplex PCR; TCRdb keeps only in-frame clonotypes and omits some of them. The data show about 60,000 clones, around 80% seen once. Sequencing was done on a sample of memory CD4+ T cells from blood. The receptor source for this set is an adult in good health and CMV-seronegative. Some clones in this sample may be carry-over from other donors' samples.

This clone was seen once. The chain combines TRBV28 with TRBJ1-1; D might be TRBD1 (5 bases). The CDR3 consists of 15 residues. Deletions cut 8 bases from V and 0 bases from J, with 16 bases between. Germline lookup yields CDR1 MDHEN and CDR2 SYDVKM. CDR3 in amino acids: CASSGRSFMNTEAFF. The CDR3 DNA sequence: TGTGCCAGCTCAGGGAGGTCGTTCATGAACACTGAAGCTTTCTTT.

The chain recombines TRBV25-1 with TRBJ1-2; D remains unclear. CDR1 is MGHDK, CDR2 SYGVNS, per germline. The CDR3 loop spans 12 amino acids. Trimming removed 5 bases from V and 4 bases from J, with 8 bases in between. CDR3 protein: CASSHVRYGYTF. The CDR3 DNA reads TGTGCCAGCAGTCATGTTCGCTATGGCTACACCTTC.

A few counts support this clone. The rearrangement uses TRBV7-2 and TRBJ1-5, with 10 nucleotides matching TRBD1. The CDR3 is 15 residues long. The ends lost 1 base at V and 7 bases at J; junction bases unmatched: 4. Germline values: CDR1 SGHTA, CDR2 FQGNSA. The CDR3 is CASSLGDRGGQPQHF. In nucleotides, the CDR3 is TGTGCCAGCAGCTTAGGGGACAGGGGCGGGCAGCCCCAGCATTTT.

The chain links TRBV5-4 to TRBJ2-5, with D maybe TRBD1 (6 bases). V shed 4 bases and J shed 5 bases, with 12 bases lying between them. The CDR3 consists of 13 residues. The germline V gene encodes CDR1 SGHNT and CDR2 YYREEE (reference sequence). CDR3 coding DNA: TGTGCCAGCAGCCCCGACAGGTGGGAGACCCAGTACTTC. This gives the protein CASSPDRWETQYF. The whole variable domain, filled in from reference TRBV5-4 and TRBJ2-5, reads ETGVTQSPTHLIKTRGQQVTLRCSSQSGHNTVSWYQQALGQGPQFIFQYYREEENGRGNFPPRFSGLQFPNYSSELNVNALELDDSALYLCASSPDRWETQYFGPGTRLLVL.

The chain carries TRBV29-1 and TRBJ1-1, with a tentative D call TRBD1 (5 bases). The CDR3 runs 13 residues. With 4 bases removed from V and 3 bases from J, the gap between germline ends came to 12 bases. The germline V gene encodes CDR1 SQVTM and CDR2 ANQGSEA. The DNA for the CDR3 is TGCAGCGTTGCGACAGACCTTTACACTGAAGCTTTCTTT. Translated, it gives CSVATDLYTEAFF.

CDR3 nucleotide sequence: TGTGCCAGCAGTAAACTGGGCTACGAGCAGTACTTC. As protein: CASSKLGYEQYF. The chain is built from TRBV28 and TRBJ2-7; D not certain. V lost 5 bases to trimming and J lost 3 bases, with 8 bases between them. The germline V gene encodes CDR1 MDHEN and CDR2 SYDVKM. The CDR3 is made up of 12 amino acids.

This chain connects TRBV11-3 to TRBJ1-6; tentatively, D is TRBD1 (6 bases). The CDR3 consists of 15 residues. Deletions cut 5 bases from V and 7 bases from J, with 15 bases between. CDR1 and CDR2 from the germline V gene are SGHNT and YENEEA. The CDR3 region is CASSGLQGLNSPLHF. For the CDR3, the DNA is TGTGCCAGCAGCGGGCTACAGGGCCTCAATTCACCCCTCCACTTT.

This clone was seen more than once but under ten times. The chain links TRBV7-2 to TRBJ1-2; 7 nucleotides line up with TRBD1. The trim removed 2 bases at V and 3 bases at J, leaving 6 bases unmatched. The length of the CDR3 is 15 residues. CDR1 is SGHTA and CDR2 is FQGNSA in the germline V gene. The CDR3 nucleotides read TGTGCCAGCAGCTTAACTAGTACAGGGGACTATGGCTACACCTTC. Its translation: CASSLTSTGDYGYTF. Looking up the rest from reference TRBV7-2 and TRBJ1-2 gives the full variable domain: GAGVSQSPSNKVTEKGKDVELRCDPISGHTALYWYRQSLGQGLEFLIYFQGNSAPDKSGLPSDRFSAERTGGSVSTLTIQRTQQEDSAVYLCASSLTSTGDYGYTFGSGTRLTVV.

The rearrangement joins TRBV19 to TRBJ2-2; unclear D gene. V shed 5 bases and J shed 5 bases, with 6 bases lying between them. Germline V lookup: CDR1 LNHDA, CDR2 SQIVND (reference sequence). The CDR3 is made up of 12 amino acids. The CDR3 reads CASSFTTGELFF. CDR3 in DNA: TGTGCCAGTAGTTTTACTACCGGGGAGCTGTTTTTT.

A few counts support this clone. The J gene is TRBJ2-1, the V gene TRBV4-3; 9 bases align to TRBD2. Trimming took 0 bases from V and 4 from J; bases not matched to a gene: 7. Per the germline V gene, CDR1 is LGHNA and CDR2 is YSLEER. The CDR3 length is 17 residues. For the CDR3, the DNA is TGCGCCAGCAGCCAAGATGTGACTAGCGGCCTTTACAATGAGCAGTTCTTC. Translated: CASSQDVTSGLYNEQFF.

The genes are TRBV5-1 and TRBJ2-2; no reliable D call. The germline V gene has CDR1 SGHRS and CDR2 YFSETQ. The V gene lost 0 bases and the J gene lost 4 bases, with 10 bases spanning the gap. This CDR3 has 15 amino acids. In DNA form, the CDR3 reads TGCGCCAGCAGCTTGGGAGTTACGGGCACCGGGGAGCTGTTTTTT. It translates to CASSLGVTGTGELFF.

The chain has TRBV7-2 and TRBJ2-5, with D possibly being TRBD2 (6 bases). This CDR3 has 14 amino acids. Germline V gives CDR1 SGHTA, CDR2 FQGNSA. Trimming left V 1 base short and J 3 bases short, with 9 bases between. CDR3 sequence reads: CASSLVGGEETQYF. CDR3 nucleotide sequence: TGTGCCAGCAGCTTAGTTGGAGGGGAAGAGACCCAGTACTTC.

The chain carries TRBV4-1 and TRBJ1-5; 9 bases are shared with TRBD1. Germline CDR1 MGHRA, CDR2 YSYEKL. This CDR3 spans 15 amino acids. Trimming took 4 bases from V and 4 from J; bases not matched to a gene: 5. In DNA, the CDR3 is TGCGCCAGCAGCCTGCGGGACAGGGTTAATCAGCCCCAGCATTTT. Its translation: CASSLRDRVNQPQHF.

The rearrangement joins TRBV6-5 to TRBJ2-2, with D maybe TRBD2 (6 bases). This CDR3 comprises 14 residues. V gave up 7 bases and J gave up 1 base, with 10 bases separating them. CDR1 is MNHEY and CDR2 is SVGAGI in the germline V gene. The CDR3 region has the DNA TGTGCCAGCATCTCGGAGGGGAACACCGGGGAGCTGTTTTTT. Translating it yields CASISEGNTGELFF.

The J gene is TRBJ2-5, the V gene TRBV7-8; tentative D call: TRBD1 (6 bases). Trimming pared 5 bases from V and 5 bases from J, leaving 18 bases between. Germline CDR1 SGHVS, CDR2 FQNEAQ. The CDR3 runs to 15 residues. The CDR3 sequence is CASSEGTDSWETQYF. DNA for the CDR3: TGTGCCAGCAGCGAAGGGACGGACAGTTGGGAGACCCAGTACTTC.

V and J are TRBV7-2 and TRBJ2-3, with TRBD1 identical over 9 bases. V shed 0 bases, J shed 7 bases, and the junction held 5 bases outside the gene matches. The CDR3 loop spans 15 amino acids. CDR1 and CDR2 from the germline V gene are SGHTA and FQGNSA. In DNA, the CDR3 is TGTGCCAGCAGCTTAGCGGGACAGGGAACCAATACGCAGTATTTT. Amino acids: CASSLAGQGTNTQYF. The full variable domain, rest sourced from reference TRBV7-2 and TRBJ2-3, is GAGVSQSPSNKVTEKGKDVELRCDPISGHTALYWYRQSLGQGLEFLIYFQGNSAPDKSGLPSDRFSAERTGGSVSTLTIQRTQQEDSAVYLCASSLAGQGTNTQYFGPGTRLTVL.

This chain joins TRBV5-1 and TRBJ1-1; D remains ambiguous. Germline CDR1 reads SGHRS; CDR2 reads YFSETQ. This CDR3 has 13 amino acids. V gave up 4 bases and J gave up 2 bases, with 9 bases separating them. In nucleotides, the CDR3 is TGCGCCAGCAGCGACGGTTCTAACACTGAAGCTTTCTTT. This gives the protein CASSDGSNTEAFF.